This TCR beta chain emerged from a study of shared clonotypes between healthy human individuals. At the level of the study: Every donor yielded three CD4 naive, three CD4 memory, two CD8 naive and one CD8 memory plate.

Original data processing: Filtering differed, since immunoSEQ gave only junction sequences and no quality scores. Measured with immunoSEQ multiplex PCR; TCRdb has only the in-frame clones, and not every one. That table is the source of V, J and clone size, and D and trimming were worked out from the DNA. The sample includes roughly 1,600,000 clones, about 98.5% of them seen just once. General study findings and limits: The genetic and exposure-history diversity represented was limited by few donors.

Concerning this clone: The antigen is unknown.

The V end lost 2 bases, the J end lost 7 bases, and 12 bases lay between the germline ends. The CDR3 runs 14 residues. The germline V gene has CDR1 SGHTA and CDR2 FQGTGA. Sequencing was done on a sample of naive CD4+ T cells sorted from blood. Subset defined: CD45RA+ positively selected. The clonotype was recovered from a man aged 25-45 years in good health. The chain recombines TRBV7-3 with TRBJ2-1, with D possibly being TRBD1 (5 bases). CDR3 sequence: CASSLPGRRNEQFF. The CDR3, as DNA: TGTGCCAGCAGCTTACCAGGGCGCAGAAATGAGCAGTTCTTC.